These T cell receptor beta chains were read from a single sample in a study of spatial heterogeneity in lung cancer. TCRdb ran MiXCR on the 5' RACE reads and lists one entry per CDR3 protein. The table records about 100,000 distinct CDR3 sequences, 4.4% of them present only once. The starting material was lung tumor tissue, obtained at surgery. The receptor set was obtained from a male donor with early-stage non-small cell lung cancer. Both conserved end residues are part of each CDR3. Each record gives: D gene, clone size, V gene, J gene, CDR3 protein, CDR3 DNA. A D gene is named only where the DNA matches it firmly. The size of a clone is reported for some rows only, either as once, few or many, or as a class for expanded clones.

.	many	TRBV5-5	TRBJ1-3	CASSLKYLGNTIYF	TGTGCCAGCAGCTTGAAGTACCTTGGAAACACCATATATTTT
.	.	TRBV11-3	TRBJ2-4	CASSRQSDQVGKNIQYF	TGTGCCAGCAGCCGGCAATCGGACCAAGTCGGCAAAAACATTCAGTACTTC
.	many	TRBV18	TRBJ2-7	CASSSGTLSSYEQYF	TGTGCCAGCTCGTCCGGGACACTGAGCTCCTACGAGCAGTACTTC
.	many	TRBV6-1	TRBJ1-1	CASSRGGSSEAFF	TGTGCCAGCAGTAGAGGGGGAAGCTCTGAAGCTTTCTTT
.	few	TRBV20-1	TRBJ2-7	CSARGQGGSYEQYF	TGCAGTGCTAGAGGACAGGGAGGTTCCTACGAGCAGTACTTC
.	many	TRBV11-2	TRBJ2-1	CASSFRLGEQFF	TGTGCCAGCAGCTTCCGCTTGGGTGAGCAGTTCTTC
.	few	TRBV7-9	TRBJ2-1	CASSPEGLISNEQFF	TGTGCCAGCAGCCCGGAAGGGCTAATCAGCAATGAGCAGTTCTTC
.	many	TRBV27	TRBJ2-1	CASRGTGYNEQFF	TGTGCCAGCAGAGGAACTGGCTACAATGAGCAGTTCTTC
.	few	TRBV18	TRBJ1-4	CASSPSAEKLFF	TGTGCCAGCTCACCCTCAGCGGAAAAACTGTTTTTT
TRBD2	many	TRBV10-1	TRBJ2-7	CASREGLAAPYEQYF	TGCGCCAGCAGGGAAGGACTAGCGGCCCCCTACGAGCAGTACTTC
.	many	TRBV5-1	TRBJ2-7	CASSLTVYEQYF	TGCGCCAGCAGCCTGACAGTCTACGAGCAGTACTTC
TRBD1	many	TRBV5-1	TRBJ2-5	CASSTPYRGRETQYF	TGCGCCAGCAGCACGCCGTACAGGGGTCGAGAGACCCAGTACTTC
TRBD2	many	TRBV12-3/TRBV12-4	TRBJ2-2	CASSFGPSGRVQRGELFF	TGTGCCAGCAGTTTTGGCCCTAGTGGGAGGGTCCAGCGCGGGGAGCTGTTTTTT
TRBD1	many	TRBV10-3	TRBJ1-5	CAMRQGADQPQHF	TGTGCCATGAGACAGGGGGCAGATCAGCCCCAGCATTTT
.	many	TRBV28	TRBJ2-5	CASSLYSRGETQYF	TGTGCCAGCAGTTTATACTCACGCGGGGAGACCCAGTACTTC
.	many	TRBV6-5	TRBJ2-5	CASSMTAVPQETQYF	TGTGCCAGCAGTATGACAGCTGTCCCCCAAGAGACCCAGTACTTC
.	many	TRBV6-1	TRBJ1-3	CASIAGTNGNTIYF	TGTGCCAGCATCGCCGGGACAAATGGAAACACCATATATTTT
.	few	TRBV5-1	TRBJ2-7	CASSLAPSETYEQYF	TGCGCCAGCAGCTTGGCCCCTAGCGAAACCTACGAGCAGTACTTC
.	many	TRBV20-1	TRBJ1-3	CSATRTTGNTIYF	TGCAGTGCTACCCGGACCACTGGAAACACCATATATTTT
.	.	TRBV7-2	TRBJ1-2	CASSFVRSYGYTF	TGTGCCAGCAGCTTTGTCCGAAGCTATGGCTACACCTTC
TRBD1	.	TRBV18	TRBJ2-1	CASSPGQGKNEQFF	TGTGCCAGCTCACCCGGACAGGGTAAGAATGAGCAGTTCTTC
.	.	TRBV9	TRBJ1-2	CASSVGIDRSAGYTF	TGTGCCAGCAGCGTGGGGATAGACCGATCCGCTGGCTACACCTTC
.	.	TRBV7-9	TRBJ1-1	CATNGGENTEAFF	TGTGCTACTAATGGGGGCGAGAACACTGAAGCTTTCTTT
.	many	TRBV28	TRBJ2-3	CASSPPMGWGTDTQYF	TGTGCCAGCAGTCCACCTATGGGGTGGGGCACAGATACGCAGTATTTT